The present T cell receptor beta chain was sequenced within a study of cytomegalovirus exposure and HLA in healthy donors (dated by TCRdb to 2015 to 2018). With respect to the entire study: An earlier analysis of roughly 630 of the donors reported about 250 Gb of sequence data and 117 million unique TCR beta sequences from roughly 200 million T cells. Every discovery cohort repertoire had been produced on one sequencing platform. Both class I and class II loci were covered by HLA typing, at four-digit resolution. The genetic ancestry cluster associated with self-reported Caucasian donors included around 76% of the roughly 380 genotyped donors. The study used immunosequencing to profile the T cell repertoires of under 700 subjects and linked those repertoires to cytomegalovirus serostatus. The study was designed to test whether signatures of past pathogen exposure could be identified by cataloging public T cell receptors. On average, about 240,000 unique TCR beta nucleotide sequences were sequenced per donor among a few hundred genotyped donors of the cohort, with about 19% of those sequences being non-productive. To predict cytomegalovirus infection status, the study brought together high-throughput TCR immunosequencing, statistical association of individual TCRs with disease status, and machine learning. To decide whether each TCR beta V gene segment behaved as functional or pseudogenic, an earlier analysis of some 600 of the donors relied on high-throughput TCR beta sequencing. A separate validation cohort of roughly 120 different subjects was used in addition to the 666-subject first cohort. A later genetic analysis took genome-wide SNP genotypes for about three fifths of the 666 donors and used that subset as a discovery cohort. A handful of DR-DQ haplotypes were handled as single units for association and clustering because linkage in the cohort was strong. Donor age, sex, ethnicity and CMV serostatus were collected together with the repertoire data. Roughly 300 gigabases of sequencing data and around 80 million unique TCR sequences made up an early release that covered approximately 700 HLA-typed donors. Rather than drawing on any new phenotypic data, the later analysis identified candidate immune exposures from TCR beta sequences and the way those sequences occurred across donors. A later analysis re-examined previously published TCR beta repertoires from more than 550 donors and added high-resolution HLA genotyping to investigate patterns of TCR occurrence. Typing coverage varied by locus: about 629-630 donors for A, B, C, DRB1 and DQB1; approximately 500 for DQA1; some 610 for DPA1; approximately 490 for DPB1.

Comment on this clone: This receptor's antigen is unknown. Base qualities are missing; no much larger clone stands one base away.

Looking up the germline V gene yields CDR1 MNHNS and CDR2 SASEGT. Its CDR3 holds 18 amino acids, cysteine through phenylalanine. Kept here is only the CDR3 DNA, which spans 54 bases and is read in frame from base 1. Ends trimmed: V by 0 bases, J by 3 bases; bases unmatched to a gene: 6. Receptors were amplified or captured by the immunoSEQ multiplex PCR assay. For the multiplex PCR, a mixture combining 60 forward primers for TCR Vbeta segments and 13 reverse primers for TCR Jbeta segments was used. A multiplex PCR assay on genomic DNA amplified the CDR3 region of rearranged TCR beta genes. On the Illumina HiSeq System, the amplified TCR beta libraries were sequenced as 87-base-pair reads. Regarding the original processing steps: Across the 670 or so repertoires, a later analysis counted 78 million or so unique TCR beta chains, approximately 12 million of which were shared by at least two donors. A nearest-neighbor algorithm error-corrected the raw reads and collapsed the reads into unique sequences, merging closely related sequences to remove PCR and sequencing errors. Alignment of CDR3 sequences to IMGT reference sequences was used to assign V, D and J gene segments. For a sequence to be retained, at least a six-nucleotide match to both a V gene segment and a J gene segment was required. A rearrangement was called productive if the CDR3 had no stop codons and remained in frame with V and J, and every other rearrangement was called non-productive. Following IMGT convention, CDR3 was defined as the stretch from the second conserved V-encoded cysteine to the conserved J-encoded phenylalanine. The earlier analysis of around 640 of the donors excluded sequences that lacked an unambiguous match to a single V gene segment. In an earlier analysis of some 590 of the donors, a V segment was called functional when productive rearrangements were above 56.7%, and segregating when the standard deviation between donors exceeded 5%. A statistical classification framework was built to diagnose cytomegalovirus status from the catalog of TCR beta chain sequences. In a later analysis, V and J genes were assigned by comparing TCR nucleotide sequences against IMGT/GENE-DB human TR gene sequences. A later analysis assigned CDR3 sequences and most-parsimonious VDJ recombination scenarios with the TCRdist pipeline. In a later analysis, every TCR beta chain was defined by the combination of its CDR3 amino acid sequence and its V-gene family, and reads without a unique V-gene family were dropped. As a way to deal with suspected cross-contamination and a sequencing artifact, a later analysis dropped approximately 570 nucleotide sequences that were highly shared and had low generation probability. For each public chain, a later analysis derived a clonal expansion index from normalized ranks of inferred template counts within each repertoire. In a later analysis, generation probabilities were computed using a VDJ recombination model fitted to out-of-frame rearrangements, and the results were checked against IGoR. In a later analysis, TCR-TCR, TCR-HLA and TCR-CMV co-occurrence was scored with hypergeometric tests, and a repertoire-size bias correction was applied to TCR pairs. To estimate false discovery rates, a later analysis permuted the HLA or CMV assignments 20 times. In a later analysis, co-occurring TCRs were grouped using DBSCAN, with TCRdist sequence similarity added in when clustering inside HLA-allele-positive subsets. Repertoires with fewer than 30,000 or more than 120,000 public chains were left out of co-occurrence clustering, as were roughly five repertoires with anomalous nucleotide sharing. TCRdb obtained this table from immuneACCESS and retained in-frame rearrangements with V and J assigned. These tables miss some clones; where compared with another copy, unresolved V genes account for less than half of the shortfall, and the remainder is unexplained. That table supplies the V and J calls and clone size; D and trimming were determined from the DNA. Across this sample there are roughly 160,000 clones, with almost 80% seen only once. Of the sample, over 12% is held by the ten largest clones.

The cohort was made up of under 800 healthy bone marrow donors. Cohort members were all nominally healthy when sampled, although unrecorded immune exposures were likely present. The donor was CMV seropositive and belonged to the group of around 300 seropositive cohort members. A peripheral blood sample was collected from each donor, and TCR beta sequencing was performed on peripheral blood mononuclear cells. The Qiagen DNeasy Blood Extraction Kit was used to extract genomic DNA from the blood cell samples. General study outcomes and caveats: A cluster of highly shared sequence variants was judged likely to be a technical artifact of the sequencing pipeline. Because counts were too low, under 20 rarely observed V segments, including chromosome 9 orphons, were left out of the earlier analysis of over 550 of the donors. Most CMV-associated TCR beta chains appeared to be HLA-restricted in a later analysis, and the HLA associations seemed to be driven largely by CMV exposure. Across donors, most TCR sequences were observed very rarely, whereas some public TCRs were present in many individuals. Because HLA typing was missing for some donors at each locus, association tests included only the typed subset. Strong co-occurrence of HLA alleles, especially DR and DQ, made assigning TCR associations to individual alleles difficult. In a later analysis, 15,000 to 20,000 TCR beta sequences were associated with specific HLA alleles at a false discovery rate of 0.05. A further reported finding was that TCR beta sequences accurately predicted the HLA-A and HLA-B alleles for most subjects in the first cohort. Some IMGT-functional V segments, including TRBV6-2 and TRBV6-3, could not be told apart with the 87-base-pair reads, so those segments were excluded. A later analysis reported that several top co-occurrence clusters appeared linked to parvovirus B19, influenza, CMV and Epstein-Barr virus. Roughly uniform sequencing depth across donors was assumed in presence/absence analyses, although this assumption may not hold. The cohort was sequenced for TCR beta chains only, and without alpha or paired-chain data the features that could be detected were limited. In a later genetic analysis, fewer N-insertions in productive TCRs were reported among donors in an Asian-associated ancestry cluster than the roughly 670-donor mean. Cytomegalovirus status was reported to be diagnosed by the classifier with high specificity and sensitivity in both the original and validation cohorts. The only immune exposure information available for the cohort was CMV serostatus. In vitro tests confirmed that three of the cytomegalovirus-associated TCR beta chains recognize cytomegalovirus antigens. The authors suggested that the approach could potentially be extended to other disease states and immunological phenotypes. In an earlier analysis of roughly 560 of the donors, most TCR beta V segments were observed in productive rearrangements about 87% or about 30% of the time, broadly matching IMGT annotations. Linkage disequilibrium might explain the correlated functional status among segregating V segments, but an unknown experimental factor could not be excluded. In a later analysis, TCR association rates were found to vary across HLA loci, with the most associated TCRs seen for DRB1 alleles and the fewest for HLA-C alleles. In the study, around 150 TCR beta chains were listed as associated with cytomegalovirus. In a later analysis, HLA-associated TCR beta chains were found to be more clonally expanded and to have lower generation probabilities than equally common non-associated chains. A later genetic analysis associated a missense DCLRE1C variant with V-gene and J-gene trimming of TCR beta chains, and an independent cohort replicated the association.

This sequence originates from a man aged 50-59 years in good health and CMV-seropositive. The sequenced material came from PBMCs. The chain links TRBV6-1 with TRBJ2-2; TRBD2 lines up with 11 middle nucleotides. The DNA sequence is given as TGTGCCAGCAGTGAAGCCCTAGCGGGGGGCGGATACACCGGGGAGCTGTTTTTT. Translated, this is CASSEALAGGGYTGELFF.